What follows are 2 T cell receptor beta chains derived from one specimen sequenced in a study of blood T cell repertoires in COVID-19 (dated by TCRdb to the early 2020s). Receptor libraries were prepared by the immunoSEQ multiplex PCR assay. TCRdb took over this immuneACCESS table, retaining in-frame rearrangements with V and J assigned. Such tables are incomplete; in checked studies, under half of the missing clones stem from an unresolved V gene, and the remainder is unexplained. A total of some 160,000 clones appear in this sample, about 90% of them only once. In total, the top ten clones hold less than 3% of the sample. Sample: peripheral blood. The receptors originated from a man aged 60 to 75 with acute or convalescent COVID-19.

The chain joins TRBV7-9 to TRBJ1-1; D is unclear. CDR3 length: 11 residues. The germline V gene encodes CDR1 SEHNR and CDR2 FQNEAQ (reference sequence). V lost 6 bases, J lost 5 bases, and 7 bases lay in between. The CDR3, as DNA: TGTGCCAGCAGTCCGAGTACTGAAGCTTTCTTT. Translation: CASSPSTEAFF.

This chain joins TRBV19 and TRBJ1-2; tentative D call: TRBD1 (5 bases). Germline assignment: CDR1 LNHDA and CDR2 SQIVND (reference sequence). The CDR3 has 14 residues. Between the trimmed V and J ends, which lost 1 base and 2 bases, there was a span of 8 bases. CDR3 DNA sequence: TGTGCCAGTAGTATAGGGGCAGGGAACTATGGCTACACCTTC. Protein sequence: CASSIGAGNYGYTF.